This T cell receptor beta chain was observed in a study of blood T cell repertoires in COVID-19. Assay used: immunoSEQ multiplex PCR; TCRdb lists only in-frame clones, some missing. The sample lists 65,000 to 80,000 clones; roughly 90% were seen once. Germline V gene lookup returns CDR1 KGHSH and CDR2 LQKENI. The V and J ends lost 2 bases and 1 base, in that order; junction bases with no gene match: 2. This CDR3 spans 16 amino acids. This sequence originates from a man aged 45-60 years with active COVID-19. The J gene is TRBJ1-5, the V gene TRBV18; the match to TRBD1 covers 10 bases. Sequencing was performed on peripheral blood. CDR3 nucleotide sequence: TGTGCCAGCTCACCAGGGACAGGGGCCAGCAATCAGCCCCAGCATTTT. It codes for CASSPGTGASNQPQHF.